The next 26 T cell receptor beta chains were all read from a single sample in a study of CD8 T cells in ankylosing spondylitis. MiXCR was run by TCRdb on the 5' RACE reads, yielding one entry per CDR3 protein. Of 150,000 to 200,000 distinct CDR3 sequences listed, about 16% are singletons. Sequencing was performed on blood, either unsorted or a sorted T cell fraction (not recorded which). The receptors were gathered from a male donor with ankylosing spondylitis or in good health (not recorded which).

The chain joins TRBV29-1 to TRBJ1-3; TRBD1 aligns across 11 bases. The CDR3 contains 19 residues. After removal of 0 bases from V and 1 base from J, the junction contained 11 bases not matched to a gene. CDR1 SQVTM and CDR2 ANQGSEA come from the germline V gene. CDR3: CSVEDKGQGALRSGNTIYF. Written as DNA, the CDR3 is TGCAGCGTTGAAGATAAAGGACAGGGGGCCCTTAGGTCTGGAAACACCATATATTTT.

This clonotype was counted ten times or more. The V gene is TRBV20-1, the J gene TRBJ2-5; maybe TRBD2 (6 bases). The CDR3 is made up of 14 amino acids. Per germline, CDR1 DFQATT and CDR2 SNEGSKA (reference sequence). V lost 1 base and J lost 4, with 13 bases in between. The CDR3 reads CSARGVTSLETQYF. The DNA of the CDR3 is TGCAGTGCTAGAGGTGTTACTAGCCTAGAGACCCAGTACTTC.

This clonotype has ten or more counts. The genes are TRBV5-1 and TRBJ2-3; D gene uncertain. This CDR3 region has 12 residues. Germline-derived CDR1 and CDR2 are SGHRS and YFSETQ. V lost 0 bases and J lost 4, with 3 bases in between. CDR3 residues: CASSLEADTQYF. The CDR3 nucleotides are TGCGCCAGCAGCTTGGAGGCAGATACGCAGTATTTT.

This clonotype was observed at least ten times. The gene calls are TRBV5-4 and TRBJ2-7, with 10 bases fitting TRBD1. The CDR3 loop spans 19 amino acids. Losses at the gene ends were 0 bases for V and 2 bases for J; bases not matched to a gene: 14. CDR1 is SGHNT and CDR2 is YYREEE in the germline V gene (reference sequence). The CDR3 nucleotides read TGTGCCAGCAGCTTGGCCGGGACAGGGGCCTCTCCCCCTACCTACGAGCAGTACTTC. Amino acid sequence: CASSLAGTGASPPTYEQYF.

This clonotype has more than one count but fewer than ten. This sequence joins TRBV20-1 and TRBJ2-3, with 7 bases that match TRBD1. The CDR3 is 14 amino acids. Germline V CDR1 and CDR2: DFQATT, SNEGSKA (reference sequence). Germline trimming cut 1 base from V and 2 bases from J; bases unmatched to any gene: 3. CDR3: CSARATGNTDTQYF. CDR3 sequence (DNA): TGCAGTGCTAGAGCGACAGGGAACACAGATACGCAGTATTTT.

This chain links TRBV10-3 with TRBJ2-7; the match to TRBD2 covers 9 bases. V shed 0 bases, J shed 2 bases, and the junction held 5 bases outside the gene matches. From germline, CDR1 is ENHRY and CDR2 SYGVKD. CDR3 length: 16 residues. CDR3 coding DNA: TGTGCCATCAGTGAGTCGTGGACTAGCGCAACCTACGAGCAGTACTTC. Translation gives CAISESWTSATYEQYF.

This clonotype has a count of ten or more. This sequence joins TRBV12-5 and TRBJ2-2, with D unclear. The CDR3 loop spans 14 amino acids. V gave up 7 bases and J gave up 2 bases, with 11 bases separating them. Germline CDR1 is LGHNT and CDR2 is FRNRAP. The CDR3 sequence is CASAPPRNTGELFF. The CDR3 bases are TGTGCTAGTGCCCCTCCCCGAAACACCGGGGAGCTGTTTTTT.

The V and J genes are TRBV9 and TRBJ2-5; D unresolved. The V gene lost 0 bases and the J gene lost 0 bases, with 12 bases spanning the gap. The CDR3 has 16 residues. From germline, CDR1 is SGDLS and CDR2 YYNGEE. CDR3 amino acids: CASSVAGSLYQETQYF. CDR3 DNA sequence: TGTGCCAGCAGCGTAGCAGGCAGCTTATACCAAGAGACCCAGTACTTC.

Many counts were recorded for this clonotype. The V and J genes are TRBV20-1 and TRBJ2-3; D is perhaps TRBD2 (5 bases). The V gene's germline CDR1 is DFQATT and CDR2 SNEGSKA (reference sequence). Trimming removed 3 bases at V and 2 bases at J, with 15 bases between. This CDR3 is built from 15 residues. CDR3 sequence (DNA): TGCAGTGCTAGCAAAGGTGGCGGGTCCACAGATACGCAGTATTTT. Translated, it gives CSASKGGGSTDTQYF.

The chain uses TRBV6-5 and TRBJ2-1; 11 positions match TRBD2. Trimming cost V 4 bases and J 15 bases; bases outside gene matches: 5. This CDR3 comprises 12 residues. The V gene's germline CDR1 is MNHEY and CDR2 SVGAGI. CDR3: CASSSAGTSGFF. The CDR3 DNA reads TGTGCCAGCAGTTCTGCCGGGACTAGCGGGTTCTTC.

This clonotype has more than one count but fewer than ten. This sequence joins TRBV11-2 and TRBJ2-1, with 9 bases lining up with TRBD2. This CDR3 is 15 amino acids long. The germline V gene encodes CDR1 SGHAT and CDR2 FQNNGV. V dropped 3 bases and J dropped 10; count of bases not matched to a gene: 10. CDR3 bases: TGTGCCAGCAGCTTCACTGGGACTAGCCTGGGGGAGCAGTTCTTC. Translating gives CASSFTGTSLGEQFF.

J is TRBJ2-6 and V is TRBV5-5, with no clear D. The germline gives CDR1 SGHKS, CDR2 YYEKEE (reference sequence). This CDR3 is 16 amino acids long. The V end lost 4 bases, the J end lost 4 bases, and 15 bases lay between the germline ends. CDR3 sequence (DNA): TGTGCCAGCAGCCCGGGCCAGCAGGCCGGGGCCAACGTCCTGACTTTC. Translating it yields CASSPGQQAGANVLTF.

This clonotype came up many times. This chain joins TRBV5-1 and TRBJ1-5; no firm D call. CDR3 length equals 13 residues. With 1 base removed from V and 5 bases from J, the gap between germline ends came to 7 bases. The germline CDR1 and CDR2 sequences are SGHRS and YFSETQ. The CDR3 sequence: CASSLTGDQPQHF. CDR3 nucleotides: TGCGCCAGCAGCTTGACCGGGGATCAGCCCCAGCATTTT.

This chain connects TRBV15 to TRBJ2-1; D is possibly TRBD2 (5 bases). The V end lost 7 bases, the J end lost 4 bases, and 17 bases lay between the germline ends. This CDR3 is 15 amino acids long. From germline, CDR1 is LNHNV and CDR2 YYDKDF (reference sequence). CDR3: CATNPTGDSYNEQFF. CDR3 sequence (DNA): TGTGCCACCAACCCGACCGGGGATTCATACAATGAGCAGTTCTTC.

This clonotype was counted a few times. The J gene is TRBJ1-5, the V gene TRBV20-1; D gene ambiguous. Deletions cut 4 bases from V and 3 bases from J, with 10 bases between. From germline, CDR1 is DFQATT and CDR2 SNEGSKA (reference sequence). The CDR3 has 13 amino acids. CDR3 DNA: TGCAGTGCTAACACTCCTCACAATCAGCCCCAGCATTTT. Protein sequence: CSANTPHNQPQHF.

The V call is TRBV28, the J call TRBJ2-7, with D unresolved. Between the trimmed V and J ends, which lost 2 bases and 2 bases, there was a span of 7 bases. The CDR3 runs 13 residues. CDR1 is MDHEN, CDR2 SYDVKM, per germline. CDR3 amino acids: CASSLTDPYEQYF. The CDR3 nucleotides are TGTGCCAGCAGTTTAACCGACCCCTACGAGCAGTACTTC.

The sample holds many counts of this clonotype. CDR3 bases: TGTGCCAGCAGCCCAACCACGGGGGCCAACGAGCAGTACTTC. Its protein product is CASSPTTGANEQYF. The J gene is TRBJ2-7, the V gene TRBV7-7; D possibly uses TRBD1 or TRBD2 (6 bases each). This CDR3 region has 14 residues. From germline, CDR1 is SSHAT and CDR2 FNYEAQ (reference sequence). Trimming cost V 5 bases and J 5 bases, with 16 bases left between them.

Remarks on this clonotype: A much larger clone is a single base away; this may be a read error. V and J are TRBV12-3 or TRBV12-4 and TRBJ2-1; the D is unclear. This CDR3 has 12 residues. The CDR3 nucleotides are TGTGCCAGCAGGTTAGTCCGGACTGAGCAGTTCTTC. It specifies CASRLVRTEQFF.

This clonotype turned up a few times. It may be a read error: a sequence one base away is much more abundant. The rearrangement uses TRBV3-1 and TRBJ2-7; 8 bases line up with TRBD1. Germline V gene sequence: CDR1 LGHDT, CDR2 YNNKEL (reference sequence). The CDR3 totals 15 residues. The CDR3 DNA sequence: TGTGTCAGCAGCCAAGGGGCAGGGGGCCCCTACGAGCAGTACTTC. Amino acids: CVSSQGAGGPYEQYF.

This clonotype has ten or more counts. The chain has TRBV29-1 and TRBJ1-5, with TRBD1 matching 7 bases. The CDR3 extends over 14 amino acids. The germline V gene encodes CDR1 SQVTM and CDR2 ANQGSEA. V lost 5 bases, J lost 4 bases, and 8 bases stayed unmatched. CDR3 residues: CSVSSNRGNQPQHF. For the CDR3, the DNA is TGCAGCGTTTCCTCTAACAGGGGAAATCAGCCCCAGCATTTT.

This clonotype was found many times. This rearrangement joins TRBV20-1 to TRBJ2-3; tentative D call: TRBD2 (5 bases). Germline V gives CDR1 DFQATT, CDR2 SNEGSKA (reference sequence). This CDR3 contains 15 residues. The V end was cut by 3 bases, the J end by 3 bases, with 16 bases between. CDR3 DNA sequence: TGCAGTGCTAGGAGCGGACCCTCTAGGACAGATACGCAGTATTTT. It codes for CSARSGPSRTDTQYF.

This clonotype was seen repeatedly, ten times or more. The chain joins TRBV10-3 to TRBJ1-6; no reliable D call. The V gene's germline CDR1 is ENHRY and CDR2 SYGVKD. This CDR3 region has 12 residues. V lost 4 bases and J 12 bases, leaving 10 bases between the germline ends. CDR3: CAISGDHIPLHF. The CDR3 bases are TGTGCCATCAGTGGTGACCATATACCCCTCCACTTT.

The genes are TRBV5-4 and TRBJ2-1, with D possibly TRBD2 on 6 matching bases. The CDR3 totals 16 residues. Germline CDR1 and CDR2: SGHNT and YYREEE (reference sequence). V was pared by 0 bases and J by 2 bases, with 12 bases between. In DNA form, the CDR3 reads TGTGCCAGCAGCTTGGAGCCTAGCGTAACCTACAATGAGCAGTTCTTC. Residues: CASSLEPSVTYNEQFF.

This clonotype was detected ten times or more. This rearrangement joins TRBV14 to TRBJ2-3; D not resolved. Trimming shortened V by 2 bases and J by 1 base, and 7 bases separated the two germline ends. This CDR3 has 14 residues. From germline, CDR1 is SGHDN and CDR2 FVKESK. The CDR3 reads CASSQHSGTDTQYF. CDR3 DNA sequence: TGTGCCAGCAGCCAACACTCCGGCACAGATACGCAGTATTTT.

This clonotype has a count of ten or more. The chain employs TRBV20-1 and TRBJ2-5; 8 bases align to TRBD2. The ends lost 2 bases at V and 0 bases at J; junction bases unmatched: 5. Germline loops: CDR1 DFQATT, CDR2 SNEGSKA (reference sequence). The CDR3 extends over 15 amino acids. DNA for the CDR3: TGCAGTGCTAGATCGCCTAGCGGGTACCAAGAGACCCAGTACTTC. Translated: CSARSPSGYQETQYF.

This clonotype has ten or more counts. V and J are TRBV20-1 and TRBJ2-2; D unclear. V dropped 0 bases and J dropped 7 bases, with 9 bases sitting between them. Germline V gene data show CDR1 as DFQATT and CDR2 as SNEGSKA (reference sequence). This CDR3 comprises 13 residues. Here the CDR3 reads CSARDLYGGELFF. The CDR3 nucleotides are TGCAGTGCTAGAGATCTCTATGGCGGGGAGCTGTTTTTT.